The 19 T cell receptor beta chains presented below share a single source sample, sequenced in a study of blood T cell repertoires in COVID-19. Clones were read by immunoSEQ multiplex PCR, and TCRdb kept only the in-frame ones, dropping some. The table includes 70,000 to 90,000 clones, more than 80% detected once. Sample: peripheral blood. These TCRs come from a human donor in a cohort sampled during active COVID-19.

This sequence joins TRBV12-5 and TRBJ2-7; D might be TRBD2 (6 bases). Trimming cost V 7 bases and J 4 bases, with 14 bases left between them. Germline-derived CDR1 and CDR2 are LGHNT and FRNRAP. The CDR3 length is 13 residues. CDR3 bases: TGTGCTAGTGCCGGGACTCCTTCGTACGAGCAGTACTTC. Protein: CASAGTPSYEQYF.

CDR3 DNA: TGTGCCACCAGCAGGGAGGGACAGGGGATACCCTACGAGCAGTACTTC. It is translated as CATSREGQGIPYEQYF. The rearrangement uses TRBV15 and TRBJ2-7; 10 bases agree with TRBD1. J was trimmed by 2 bases and V by 3 bases; bases with no gene match: 7. The CDR3 has 16 residues. Germline CDR1 is LNHNV and CDR2 is YYDKDF (reference sequence).

This clone was picked up one time. The chain uses TRBV21-1 and TRBJ1-1. TRBV21-1 is labeled a pseudogene. The CDR3 is made up of 16 amino acids. The CDR3 is CASSKVWEGGDTEAFF. The CDR3 DNA sequence: TGTGCCAGCAGCAAAGTATGGGAAGGGGGGGACACTGAAGCTTTCTTT.

The rearrangement uses TRBV2 and TRBJ2-3; 9 positions agree with TRBD1. This CDR3 is 15 amino acids long. The germline V gene has CDR1 SNHLY and CDR2 FYNNEI. Trimming took 4 bases from V and 6 from J; bases not matched to a gene: 8. CDR3 DNA: TGTGCCAGCAGTGGCCAGACAGGGGGGGCCGATACGCAGTATTTT. Translation: CASSGQTGGADTQYF.

Only one count was recorded for this clone. The rearrangement links TRBV9 to TRBJ2-5; tentative D call: TRBD2 (5 bases). V was clipped by 0 bases and J by 5 bases, with 11 bases between them. The germline V gene encodes CDR1 SGDLS and CDR2 YYNGEE. This CDR3 is 14 amino acids long. The CDR3 loop reads CASSVAGTGETQYF. The DNA for the CDR3 is TGTGCCAGCAGCGTAGCGGGAACGGGGGAGACCCAGTACTTC.

Regarding this clone: Germline and junction disagree at one end, which may indicate a read error. This chain joins TRBV19 and TRBJ1-4; D may be TRBD1 (6 bases). The CDR3 has 15 residues. Germline V gene lookup returns CDR1 LNHDA and CDR2 SQIVND (reference sequence). The CDR3, as DNA: TGTGCTAGTAGTATCGGGGGGCAGCGGGCGGAAAAACTGTTTTTT. This translates into CASSIGGQRAEKLFF.

The chain has TRBV6-1 and TRBJ2-7, with D maybe TRBD2 (5 bases). This CDR3 is built from 18 residues. CDR1 is MNHNS, CDR2 SASEGT, per germline. V was cut by 1 base and J by 2 bases, with 21 bases left in between. CDR3 DNA: TGTGCCAGCAGTGAAGGCAGACGGGGATACGGGCCGACCTACGAGCAGTACTTC. It is translated as CASSEGRRGYGPTYEQYF.

The genes are TRBV2 and TRBJ2-5; 11 bases agree with TRBD2. The CDR3 covers 17 residues. J was trimmed by 6 bases and V by 2 bases; bases with no gene match: 11. The germline V gene has CDR1 SNHLY and CDR2 FYNNEI. CDR3 in DNA: TGTGCCAGCAGTGAAACTAGCGGGGGCCCCTACGACCAGACCCAGTACTTC. This codes for CASSETSGGPYDQTQYF.

The chain combines TRBV28 with TRBJ1-3; D not certain. The CDR3 has 14 residues. Trimming stripped 7 bases from V and 4 bases from J, with 14 bases between. Germline V gene data show CDR1 as MDHEN and CDR2 as SYDVKM. For the CDR3, the DNA is TGTGCCAGCACCCCAGCGGGGAGAGGAAACACCATATATTTT. Protein sequence: CASTPAGRGNTIYF. Full variable domain (outside the CDR3, taken from reference TRBV28 and TRBJ1-3): DVKVTQSSRYLVKRTGEKVFLECVQDMDHENMFWYRQDPGLGLRLIYFSYDVKMKEKGDIPEGYSVSREKKERFSLILESASTNQTSMYLCASTPAGRGNTIYFGEGSWLTVV.

The V call is TRBV4-2, the J call TRBJ2-1, with 9 bases lining up with TRBD2. This CDR3 region has 15 residues. V was pared by 3 bases and J by 6 bases, with 6 bases of the junction left unmatched. CDR1 and CDR2 from the germline V gene are LGHNA and YNFKEQ. The CDR3 region has the DNA TGTGCCAGCAGCCACGGGCGGGGGGGCTTCAATGAGCAGTTCTTC. Amino acid sequence: CASSHGRGGFNEQFF.

J is TRBJ1-2 and V is TRBV9; D is unclear. Trimming stripped 0 bases from V and 8 bases from J, with 14 bases between. CDR3 length: 14 amino acids. CDR1 SGDLS and CDR2 YYNGEE come from the germline V gene. As DNA, the CDR3 is TGTGCCAGCAGCGTAGATGTCGGGATAGGAGGCTACACCTTC. Protein product: CASSVDVGIGGYTF.

The chain couples TRBV30 to TRBJ2-7, with 12 nucleotides matching TRBD1. Per germline, CDR1 GTSNPN and CDR2 SVGIG (reference sequence). The J segment lost 0 bases and the V segment lost 3 bases, leaving 3 bases of the junction unmatched. The CDR3 has 15 amino acids. CDR3: CAWRAGQGASYEQYF. CDR3 sequence (DNA): TGTGCCTGGAGGGCGGGACAGGGGGCCTCCTACGAGCAGTACTTC.

As to this clone: One junction end disagrees with the germline gene, perhaps due to a read error. The genes are TRBV5-1 and TRBJ2-7; TRBD2 is a possible D gene (5 bases). The V gene's germline CDR1 is SGHRS and CDR2 YFSETQ. The CDR3 consists of 15 residues. The CDR3 nucleotides read TGCGCCAGCAGCCCTAACCTCCCTAGCTCCGACGAGCAGTACTTC. Its translation: CASSPNLPSSDEQYF. Complete variable domain (other parts from reference TRBV5-1 and TRBJ2-7): KAGVTQTPRYLIKTRGQQVTLSCSPISGHRSVSWYQQTPGQGLQFLFEYFSETQRNKGNFPGRFSGRQFSNSRSEMNVSTLELGDSALYLCASSPNLPSSDEQYFGPGTRLTVT.

The chain employs TRBV7-2 and TRBJ1-2; the D gene is possibly TRBD1 (5 bases). This CDR3 is 15 amino acids long. CDR1 is SGHTA and CDR2 is FQGNSA in the germline V gene. Trimming shortened V by 7 bases and J by 0 bases, and 15 bases separated the two germline ends. The CDR3 protein is CASTLRTSTNYGYTF. CDR3 nucleotides: TGTGCCAGCACCTTGCGGACATCCACTAACTATGGCTACACCTTC.

The chain recombines TRBV5-4 with TRBJ1-6; TRBD1 is a possible D gene (5 bases). CDR1 SGHNT and CDR2 YYREEE come from the germline V gene (reference sequence). The CDR3 has 16 amino acids. V lost 2 bases and J lost 5, with 14 bases in between. The chain's CDR3 is CASSLSQGRDNSPLHF. The CDR3 region has the DNA TGTGCCAGCAGCTTAAGCCAGGGCAGGGATAATTCACCCCTCCACTTT.

This chain connects TRBV2 to TRBJ2-3, with 12 bases identical to TRBD2. The CDR3 is made up of 18 amino acids. The germline V gene has CDR1 SNHLY and CDR2 FYNNEI. The V and J ends lost 4 bases and 1 base, in that order; junction bases with no gene match: 9. The DNA for the CDR3 is TGTGCCAGCAGTGTTGATACTAGCGGGGGGCGGGGCACAGATACGCAGTATTTT. Its translation is CASSVDTSGGRGTDTQYF.

The CDR3 DNA reads TGTGCCAGCAGCTTGGACAGGAGGGACAATGAGCAGTTCTTC. It is translated as CASSLDRRDNEQFF. This rearrangement joins TRBV11-3 to TRBJ2-1; possible D gene TRBD1, 7 bases. The germline V gene encodes CDR1 SGHNT and CDR2 YENEEA. V was trimmed by 3 bases and J by 5 bases, leaving 11 bases between them. CDR3 length equals 14 residues.

This clone occurred once. The V gene is TRBV5-4, the J gene TRBJ1-6; the D is unclear. The V and J ends lost 0 bases and 8 bases respectively, with 15 bases between them. The V gene's germline CDR1 is SGHNT and CDR2 YYREEE (reference sequence). The CDR3 is 16 amino acids. CDR3 DNA sequence: TGTGCCAGCAGCTTGGATGCAGGAAGGAGGGATTCACCCCTCCACTTT. It encodes CASSLDAGRRDSPLHF. Combining the CDR3 with reference TRBV5-4 and TRBJ1-6 gives the whole variable domain ETGVTQSPTHLIKTRGQQVTLRCSSQSGHNTVSWYQQALGQGPQFIFQYYREEENGRGNFPPRFSGLQFPNYSSELNVNALELDDSALYLCASSLDAGRRDSPLHFGNGTRLTVT.

This clone was observed a handful of times. This chain links TRBV23-1 with TRBJ2-7, with a possible D match to TRBD1 (6 bases). TRBV23-1 is placed among ORFs of uncertain function. The CDR3 is made up of 14 amino acids. With 7 bases removed from V and 4 bases from J, the gap between germline ends came to 17 bases. Written as DNA, the CDR3 is TGCGCCAGCATTTGGAAGGGGGAGTTATACGAGCAGTACTTC. Translating it yields CASIWKGELYEQYF.